Listed here are 11 T cell receptor beta chains from one sample, sequenced in a study of blood T cell repertoires in COVID-19. The table came from immunoSEQ multiplex PCR; TCRdb's copy has only in-frame clones and leaves some out. The top ten clones hold approximately 2.4% of a sample with 250,000 or so clones, approximately 88% of them seen once. Sequencing used PBMCs or T cells enriched from blood (not recorded which). These receptors were taken from a woman in her twenties or thirties with acute COVID-19.

The chain uses TRBV4-1 and TRBJ1-2, with 7 positions matching TRBD1. After removal of 6 bases from V and 0 bases from J, the junction contained 4 bases not matched to a gene. Germline loops: CDR1 MGHRA, CDR2 YSYEKL. This CDR3 spans 14 amino acids. CDR3 loop: CASRRQGTNYGYTF. DNA of the CDR3: TGCGCCAGCAGGCGACAGGGAACTAACTATGGCTACACCTTC.

This rearrangement joins TRBV18 to TRBJ2-2, with 12 bases fitting TRBD2. There are 16 residues in the CDR3. With V trimmed by 3 bases and J by 5 bases, 4 bases remained unmatched. Per germline, CDR1 KGHSH and CDR2 LQKENI. The CDR3 spells CASSPSGTSGTGELFF. The DNA of the CDR3 is TGTGCCAGCTCACCTTCCGGGACTAGCGGGACCGGGGAGCTGTTTTTT.

Comment on this clone: Sequence at one end of the junction differs from germline and may be a read error. The chain links TRBV7-7 to TRBJ1-5; D is undetermined. Per germline, CDR1 SSHAT and CDR2 FNYEAQ (reference sequence). This CDR3 contains 15 residues. CDR3 in DNA: TGTGCTAGCAGCTTAGCCAGACTGGGCAATCAGCCCCAGCATTTT. Its protein is CASSLARLGNQPQHF.

The sample holds one count of this clone. The chain carries TRBV19 and TRBJ2-7; TRBD1 is a possible D gene (6 bases). V dropped 0 bases and J dropped 5 bases, with 8 bases sitting between them. Germline V gene data show CDR1 as LNHDA and CDR2 as SQIVND (reference sequence). CDR3 size: 13 residues. Here the CDR3 reads CASSIDGGNEQYF. The CDR3 DNA reads TGTGCCAGTAGTATAGATGGGGGCAACGAGCAGTACTTC.

This clone was observed a single time. This sequence joins TRBV3-1 (or the pseudogene TRBV3-2) and TRBJ1-6; 7 nucleotides match TRBD1. CDR1 is LGHDT and CDR2 is YNNKEL in the germline V gene (reference sequence). This CDR3 has 17 residues. The V and J ends lost 0 bases and 1 base, in that order; junction bases with no gene match: 3. CDR3 nucleotides: TGTGCCAGCAGCCAAGACAGGGGGAAATCCTATAATTCACCCCTCCACTTT. Amino acids: CASSQDRGKSYNSPLHF.

This chain uses TRBV12-3 or TRBV12-4 with TRBJ2-2; no firm D call. With 2 bases removed from V and 1 base from J, the gap between germline ends came to 2 bases. CDR3 length: 13 residues. The CDR3 sequence: CASSLRNTGELFF. CDR3 DNA sequence: TGTGCCAGCAGTTTACGGAACACCGGGGAGCTGTTTTTT.

CDR3 DNA sequence: TGTGCCAGCAGAAATTCCGGGGTCCACGAGCAGTACTTC. This encodes CASRNSGVHEQYF. This chain uses TRBV5-4 with TRBJ2-7, with a possible D match to TRBD2 (5 bases). Per the germline V gene, CDR1 is SGHNT and CDR2 is YYREEE (reference sequence). Trimming stripped 5 bases from V and 5 bases from J, with 14 bases between. This CDR3 is 13 amino acids long.

The genes are TRBV29-1 and TRBJ2-1, with D possibly being TRBD1 (5 bases). The CDR3 has 12 amino acids. Trimming took off 5 bases at V and 10 bases at J, with 15 bases between the two ends. Germline CDR1 reads SQVTM; CDR2 reads ANQGSEA. The CDR3 region has the DNA TGCAGCGTTTCGGCAGGGCGCAGCGAGCAGTTCTTC. Amino acid sequence: CSVSAGRSEQFF.

The genes are TRBV30 and TRBJ2-2, with TRBD1 matching 7 bases. The CDR3 has 16 amino acids. CDR1 GTSNPN and CDR2 SVGIG come from the germline V gene (reference sequence). V lost 0 bases to trimming and J lost 6 bases; unmatched junction nucleotides: 10. The CDR3, as DNA: TGTGCCTGGAGTGTCCTTGGGACAGAGGGCCCCGGGGAGCTGTTTTTT. Its translation is CAWSVLGTEGPGELFF. Filled out from reference TRBV30 and TRBJ2-2, the complete variable domain reads SQTIHQWPATLVQPVGSPLSLECTVEGTSNPNLYWYRQAAGRGLQLLFYSVGIGQISSEVPQNLSASRPQDRQFILSSKKLLLSDSGFYLCAWSVLGTEGPGELFFGEGSRLTVL.

In this sample, this clone turned up once. V gene TRBV13 combines with J gene TRBJ1-5, with a tentative D call TRBD1 (6 bases). Germline V lookup: CDR1 PRHDT, CDR2 FYEKMQ (reference sequence). The CDR3 is 14 residues long. V lost 3 bases, J lost 1 base, and 7 bases lay in between. The CDR3 reads CASSFTGSNQPQHF. CDR3 sequence (DNA): TGTGCCAGCAGCTTCACAGGGAGCAATCAGCCCCAGCATTTT.

The chain joins TRBV5-3 to TRBJ1-5; 7 bases map to TRBD1. TRBV5-3 is flagged as an ORF with uncertain function. This CDR3 spans 18 amino acids. J gave up 0 bases and V 0 bases, and 9 bases lay outside the gene matches. The CDR3 DNA follows: TGTGCCAGAAGCTTGGAGCCAGGGGGAATCCATAGCAATCAGCCCCAGCATTTT. It is translated as CARSLEPGGIHSNQPQHF.